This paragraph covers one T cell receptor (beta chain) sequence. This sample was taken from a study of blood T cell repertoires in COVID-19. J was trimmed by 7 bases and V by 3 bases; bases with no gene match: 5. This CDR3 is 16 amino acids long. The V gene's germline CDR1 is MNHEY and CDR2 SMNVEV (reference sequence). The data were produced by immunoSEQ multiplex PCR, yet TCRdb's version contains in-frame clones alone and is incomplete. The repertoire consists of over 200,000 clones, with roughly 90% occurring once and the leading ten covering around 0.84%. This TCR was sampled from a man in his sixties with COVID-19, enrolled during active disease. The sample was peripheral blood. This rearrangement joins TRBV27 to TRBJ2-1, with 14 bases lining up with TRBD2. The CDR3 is CASSFWGTSGRNEQFF. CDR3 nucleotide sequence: TGTGCCAGCAGTTTTTGGGGGACTAGCGGGAGAAATGAGCAGTTCTTC.